This T cell receptor (beta chain) stems from a study of beta chain features in type 1 diabetes. Expressed TCRB transcripts were sequenced, since all the RNA that had been isolated was reverse transcribed. Assay used: immunoSEQ multiplex PCR; TCRdb lists only in-frame clones, some missing. The profile shows hundreds of thousands of clones, roughly 13% of them singletons. This clone was picked up a small number of times. Its antigen is still unknown. Points from the study as a whole: Within each of all four CD4+ subsets, Type 1 diabetes patients had TCRB CDR3s that were moderately but significantly shorter.

The CDR3 is made up of 17 amino acids. Trimming removed 1 base at V and 3 bases at J, with 16 bases between. The receptor comes from a young man with type 1 diabetes. The chain employs TRBV5-7 and TRBJ2-2; D might be TRBD1 or TRBD2, each matching 5 bases. TRBV5-7 has ORF status, its function being uncertain. What was sequenced was naive CD4+ T cells from blood. CDR3 in DNA: TGTGCCAGCAGCTTGTCCCAGGTTCAGGGAGACACCGGGGAGCTGTTTTTT. It translates to CASSLSQVQGDTGELFF.